A selection of T cell receptor beta chains follows, all from one sample in a study of identical twins. In TCRdb, the 5' RACE reads were re-called with MiXCR into one record per CDR3 protein. The sample contains approximately 670,000 distinct CDR3 sequences, around 5.7% of which appear only once. The sequenced sample was naive T cells sorted from blood. These receptors all stem from a man aged 18 to 30 in good health. Both conserved end residues are part of each CDR3. The order of the fields is J gene, V gene, D gene, CDR3 length, clone size, CDR3 DNA, CDR3 protein. D genes are given only for firm matches. Only part of the rows carry a size: once, few, many, or a class if the clone is expanded.

TRBJ2-2	TRBV9	TRBD1	17	many	TGTGCCAGCAGCGTTTCGGCAGACAGGGTGAACACCGGGGAGCTGTTTTTT	CASSVSADRVNTGELFF
TRBJ2-7	TRBV10-3	NA	13	many	TGTGCCATCAGTCCTAACAGGGTCTACGAGCAGTACTTC	CAISPNRVYEQYF
TRBJ1-1	TRBV12-3/TRBV12-4	NA	16	many	TGTGCCAGCAGTTTACGTGGACTCACAGGAAAGACTGAAGCTTTCTTT	CASSLRGLTGKTEAFF
TRBJ2-1	TRBV30	NA	14	NA	TGTGCCTGGAGATCCGGGACCAGCTACAATGAGCAGTTCTTC	CAWRSGTSYNEQFF
TRBJ2-3	TRBV11-2	NA	16	many	TGTGCCAGCAGCTTAGGGACTACCGATAGCACAGATACGCAGTATTTT	CASSLGTTDSTDTQYF
TRBJ2-7	TRBV14	NA	15	NA	TGTGCCAGCAGCCAAGAGGTCAAGCGAGTCTACGAGCAGTACTTC	CASSQEVKRVYEQYF
TRBJ2-1	TRBV30	TRBD2	15	few	TGTGCCTGGAATATACCGGGACTAGCGGCTTTTGAGCAGTTCTTC	CAWNIPGLAAFEQFF
TRBJ1-1	TRBV7-9	NA	14	NA	TGTGCCAGCAGCCGGGGGGAGTTGAACACTGAAGCTTTCTTT	CASSRGELNTEAFF
TRBJ2-1	TRBV12-3/TRBV12-4	NA	14	few	TGTGCCAGCAGGGGGGGACTGGGATACAATGAGCAGTTCTTC	CASRGGLGYNEQFF
TRBJ2-4	TRBV29-1	NA	14	many	TGCAGCGTTGTTGCGGTCCTAGCCAAAAACATTCAGTACTTC	CSVVAVLAKNIQYF
TRBJ2-2	TRBV11-2	TRBD2	20	NA	TGTGCCAGCAGCTTAAGGGGTGGACTAGCGGGAGGGCCCAGAACCGGGGAGCTGTTTTTT	CASSLRGGLAGGPRTGELFF
TRBJ2-2	TRBV14	TRBD2	18	NA	TGTGCCAGCAGCCAAGTGTCGGCTAGCGGGACTCGGGCCGGGGAGCTGTTTTTT	CASSQVSASGTRAGELFF
TRBJ2-1	TRBV5-1	NA	16	NA	TGCGCCAGCAGCTTTGGGACTCGGGGGCCCTACAATGAGCAGTTCTTC	CASSFGTRGPYNEQFF
TRBJ2-7	TRBV4-2	NA	14	NA	TGTGCCAGCAGCCAAGTAATAGGGGCCTACGAGCAGTACTTC	CASSQVIGAYEQYF
TRBJ2-3	TRBV11-2	NA	15	many	TGTGCCAGCAGCGCACAGGGACCAAGCACAGATACGCAGTATTTT	CASSAQGPSTDTQYF
TRBJ2-1	TRBV12-3/TRBV12-4	NA	15	many	TGTGCCAGCAGCCGCCGGGAAGACTTACGCGGTGAGCAGTTCTTC	CASSRREDLRGEQFF
TRBJ2-3	TRBV20-1	NA	14	many	TGCAGTGCTAAAGGACCGAGGGACACAGATACGCAGTATTTT	CSAKGPRDTDTQYF
TRBJ2-6	TRBV20-1	NA	16	NA	TGCAGTGCTAACGGGGACGCGAGCTCTGGGGCCAACGTCCTGACTTTC	CSANGDASSGANVLTF
TRBJ2-6	TRBV7-3	NA	18	few	TGTGCCAGCAGCTTAGAGGCCAGGGTAGGGTCTGGGGCCAACGTCCTGACTTTC	CASSLEARVGSGANVLTF
TRBJ1-1	TRBV6-2/TRBV6-3	NA	15	NA	TGTGCCAGCAGTTACTCGATAGGGGGATTTACTGAAGCTTTCTTT	CASSYSIGGFTEAFF
TRBJ2-5	TRBV2	NA	13	few	TGTGCCAGCAGTGAAATACCAGAAGAGACCCAGTACTTC	CASSEIPEETQYF
TRBJ1-5	TRBV21-1	NA	15	NA	TGTGCCAGCAGCCCCTTGGCCCCCGGGGAAAAGCCCCAGCATTTT	CASSPLAPGEKPQHF
TRBJ1-2	TRBV4-2	NA	14	few	TGTGCCAGCAGCCAGGCCGGTGAAGCCTATGGCTACACCTTC	CASSQAGEAYGYTF
TRBJ2-7	TRBV6-1	TRBD1	14	few	TGTGCCAGCAGTGGACAGGGAATAGACAACGAGCAGTACTTC	CASSGQGIDNEQYF
TRBJ2-5	TRBV5-1	NA	12	few	TGCGCCAGCAGCTTGAACCCGGAGACCCAGTACTTC	CASSLNPETQYF
TRBJ2-2	TRBV4-3	NA	16	few	TGCGCCAGCAGCCAAGATCTCGGGCCATCCACCGGGGAGCTGTTTTTT	CASSQDLGPSTGELFF
TRBJ1-6	TRBV6-1	NA	13	NA	TGTGCCAGCAGGCCCGGACTGAATTCACCCCTCCACTTT	CASRPGLNSPLHF
TRBJ1-1	TRBV5-1	NA	12	NA	TGCGCCAGCCGGTCGGGGGACACTGAAGCTTTCTTT	CASRSGDTEAFF
TRBJ2-7	TRBV7-2	NA	14	NA	TGTGCCAGCAGCTTAGCGCGATCGTCCTCCGAGCAGTACTTC	CASSLARSSSEQYF
TRBJ1-1	TRBV30	NA	12	NA	TGTGCCTGGAGATTAATGGACACTGAAGCTTTCTTT	CAWRLMDTEAFF
TRBJ2-3	TRBV12-3/TRBV12-4	NA	12	many	TGTGCCAGCAGACCTATCACAGATACGCAGTATTTT	CASRPITDTQYF
TRBJ2-7	TRBV6-6	NA	10	few	TGTGCCAGCAGGGCGTACGAGCAGTACTTC	CASRAYEQYF
TRBJ2-3	TRBV9	NA	12	few	TGTGCCAGCAGCATAAACGGGGGCACGCAGTATTTT	CASSINGGTQYF
TRBJ2-4	TRBV21-1	NA	20	NA	TGTGCCAGCAGCAAAGCGCGGAGGAGCGGGGAGCCTCTAGCCAAAAACATTCAGTACTTC	CASSKARRSGEPLAKNIQYF
TRBJ2-7	TRBV11-2	TRBD1	15	NA	TGTGCCAGCAGCTTAGGGGGACAGGGCCTGTACGAGCAGTACTTC	CASSLGGQGLYEQYF
TRBJ1-6	TRBV5-4	NA	17	few	TGTGCCAGCAGCTTGGGGGGCAGGCGCTCCTATAATTCACCCCTCCACTTT	CASSLGGRRSYNSPLHF
TRBJ2-7	TRBV5-5	NA	13	few	TGTGCCAGCAGCTTGCAGATCGCCTACGAGCAGTACTTC	CASSLQIAYEQYF
TRBJ1-2	TRBV20-1	TRBD1	13	few	TGCAGCGTTCCGGGACAGGGGACAAAAGGCTACACCTTC	CSVPGQGTKGYTF
TRBJ2-1	TRBV6-5	TRBD1	14	NA	TGTGCCAGCAGTTACGTACCGGACAGGGGCTTCCAGTTCTTC	CASSYVPDRGFQFF
TRBJ2-3	TRBV25-1	TRBD2	17	many	TGTGCCAGCGGAACCCGGGGACTAGCGGGAGTCACAGATACGCAGTATTTT	CASGTRGLAGVTDTQYF
TRBJ2-5	TRBV29-1	NA	12	many	TGCAGCGTTGTGGGTACTTGGGAGACCCAGTACTTC	CSVVGTWETQYF
TRBJ2-2	TRBV11-1	TRBD2	20	many	TGTGCCAGCAGCTTAGCTGCACTAGCGGGACCGATAACGAACACCGGGGAGCTGTTTTTT	CASSLAALAGPITNTGELFF
TRBJ2-1	TRBV29-1	TRBD1	15	many	TGCAGCGTTGCGGGAGGACAGGGGTCCTACAATGAGCAGTTCTTC	CSVAGGQGSYNEQFF
TRBJ2-3	TRBV11-2	TRBD2	17	few	TGTGCCAGCAGCCCCACCCCTAGCGGGAGGGCCTATTACTGGCAGTATTTT	CASSPTPSGRAYYWQYF
TRBJ2-7	TRBV30	NA	16	few	TGTGCCTGGAGTGTACGGGGGTGGGACGCGACCTACGAGCAGTACTTC	CAWSVRGWDATYEQYF